A single sample gave rise to the 7 T cell receptor beta chains below, sequenced in a study of blood T cell repertoires in COVID-19 (dated by TCRdb to the early 2020s). Libraries were prepared through the immunoSEQ multiplex PCR assay. The source is immuneACCESS, and TCRdb retained only in-frame sequences with V and J called. Part of the clones is not carried over; for the studies checked, unresolved V genes explain less than half of this, and the remainder is unexplained. The sample records 250,000 to 350,000 clones, approximately 88% of which are singletons. The top ten clones comprise roughly 7% of the sample. Sequencing was done on a sample of peripheral blood. The receptors stem from a woman in her twenties or thirties who had recovered from COVID-19.

The chain combines TRBV6-5 with TRBJ1-2; 7 bases fit TRBD1. Germline CDR1 MNHEY, CDR2 SVGAGI. Trimming removed 8 bases from V and 0 bases from J; junction bases left unmatched: 9. This CDR3 region has 15 residues. The CDR3 loop is CASYKDRASNYGYTF. CDR3 DNA sequence: TGTGCCAGCTATAAAGACAGGGCCTCTAACTATGGCTACACCTTC.

The V call is TRBV18, the J call TRBJ2-6, with TRBD1 matching 7 bases. CDR3 length: 16 amino acids. Germline V gives CDR1 KGHSH, CDR2 LQKENI. V was clipped by 2 bases and J by 2 bases; unmatched bases: 3. In DNA, the CDR3 is TGTGCCAGCTCACCAAATACAGGGGCTGGGGCCAACGTCCTGACTTTC. It translates to CASSPNTGAGANVLTF.

This clone came up once. This chain joins TRBV30 and TRBJ2-1; tentative D call: TRBD2 (5 bases). The V and J ends lost 0 bases and 6 bases respectively, with 12 bases between them. Germline V CDR1 and CDR2: GTSNPN, SVGIG (reference sequence). The CDR3 sequence is 14 residues long. The CDR3 nucleotides read TGTGCCTGGAGTGTTCCCCGGAGGCTCAATGAGCAGTTCTTC. Residues: CAWSVPRRLNEQFF.

This clone was observed a single time. The J gene is TRBJ2-7, the V gene TRBV2; D unresolved. Germline loops: CDR1 SNHLY, CDR2 FYNNEI. The V and J ends lost 10 bases and 4 bases respectively, with 11 bases between them. This CDR3 spans 11 amino acids. CDR3 in DNA: TGTGCCACGCGATACGGGTACGAGCAGTACTTC. Translated: CATRYGYEQYF. Looking up the rest from reference TRBV2 and TRBJ2-7 gives the full variable domain: EPEVTQTPSHQVTQMGQEVILRCVPISNHLYFYWYRQILGQKVEFLVSFYNNEISEKSEIFDDQFSVERPDGSNFTLKIRSTKLEDSAMYFCATRYGYEQYFGPGTRLTVT.

The chain joins TRBV4-3 to TRBJ2-6; D uncertain. Between the trimmed V and J ends, which lost 0 bases and 4 bases, there was a span of 4 bases. The CDR3 spans 14 residues. Looked up from germline, CDR1 is LGHNA and CDR2 is YSLEER. In nucleotides, the CDR3 is TGCGCCAGCAGCCAAGAGACAGGGGCCAACGTCCTGACTTTC. It codes for CASSQETGANVLTF.

The rearrangement uses TRBV10-3 and TRBJ1-2; 8 positions match TRBD1. The CDR3 has 13 residues. The V gene's germline CDR1 is ENHRY and CDR2 SYGVKD. The V gene end was trimmed by 3 bases and the J gene end by 7 bases; junction bases not matched to a gene: 4. The CDR3, as DNA: TGTGCCATCAGTGATGCAGACAGGGGTGGCTACACCTTC. Its translation: CAISDADRGGYTF.

The chain has TRBV27 and TRBJ2-7, with 8 bases lining up with TRBD1. The CDR3 sequence is 14 residues long. Per germline, CDR1 MNHEY and CDR2 SMNVEV (reference sequence). J was trimmed by 1 base and V by 3 bases; bases with no gene match: 2. CDR3 in amino acids: CASSFRDRSYEQYF. CDR3 in DNA: TGTGCCAGCAGTTTCCGGGACAGGTCCTACGAGCAGTACTTC.